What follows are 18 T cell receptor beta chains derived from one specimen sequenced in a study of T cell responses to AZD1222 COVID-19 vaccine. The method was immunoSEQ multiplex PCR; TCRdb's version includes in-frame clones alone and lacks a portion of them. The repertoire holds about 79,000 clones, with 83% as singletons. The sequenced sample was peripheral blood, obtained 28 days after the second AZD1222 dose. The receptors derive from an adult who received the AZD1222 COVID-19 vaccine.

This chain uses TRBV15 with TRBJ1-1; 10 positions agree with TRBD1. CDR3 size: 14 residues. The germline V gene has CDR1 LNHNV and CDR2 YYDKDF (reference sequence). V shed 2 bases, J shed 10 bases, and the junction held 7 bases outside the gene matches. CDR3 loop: CATSRQYRDRGAFF. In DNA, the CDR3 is TGTGCCACCAGCAGACAATACCGGGACAGGGGAGCTTTCTTT.

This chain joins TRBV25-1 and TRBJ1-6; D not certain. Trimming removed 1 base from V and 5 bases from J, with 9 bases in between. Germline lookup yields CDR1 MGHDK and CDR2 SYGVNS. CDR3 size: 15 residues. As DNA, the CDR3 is TGTGCCAGCAGTGAATCCGCCCTCAATAATTCACCCCTCCACTTT. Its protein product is CASSESALNNSPLHF.

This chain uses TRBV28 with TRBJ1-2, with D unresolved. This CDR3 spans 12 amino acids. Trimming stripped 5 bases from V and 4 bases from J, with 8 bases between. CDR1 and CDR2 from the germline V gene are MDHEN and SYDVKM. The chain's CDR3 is CASSDPVYGYTF. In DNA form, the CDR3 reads TGTGCCAGCAGTGACCCCGTCTATGGCTACACCTTC.

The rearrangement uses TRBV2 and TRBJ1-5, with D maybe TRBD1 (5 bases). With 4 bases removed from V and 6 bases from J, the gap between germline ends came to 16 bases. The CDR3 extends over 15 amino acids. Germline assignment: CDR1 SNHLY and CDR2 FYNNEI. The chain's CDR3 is CASSVGLPGGQPQHF. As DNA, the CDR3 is TGTGCCAGCAGTGTAGGTCTTCCGGGGGGTCAGCCCCAGCATTTT.

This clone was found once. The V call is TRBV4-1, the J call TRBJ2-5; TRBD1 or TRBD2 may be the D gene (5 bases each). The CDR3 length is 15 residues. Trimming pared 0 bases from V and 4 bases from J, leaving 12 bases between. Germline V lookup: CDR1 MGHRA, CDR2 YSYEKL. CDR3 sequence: CASSQDSAGRETQYF. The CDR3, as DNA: TGCGCCAGCAGCCAAGATTCAGCAGGGAGAGAGACCCAGTACTTC.

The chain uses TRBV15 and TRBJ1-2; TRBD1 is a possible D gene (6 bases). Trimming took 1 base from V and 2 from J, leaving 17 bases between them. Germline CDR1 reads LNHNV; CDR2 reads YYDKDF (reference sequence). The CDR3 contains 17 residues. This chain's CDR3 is CATSRGGQGQSNYGYTF. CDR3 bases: TGTGCCACCAGCAGAGGAGGGCAGGGGCAGTCGAACTATGGCTACACCTTC.

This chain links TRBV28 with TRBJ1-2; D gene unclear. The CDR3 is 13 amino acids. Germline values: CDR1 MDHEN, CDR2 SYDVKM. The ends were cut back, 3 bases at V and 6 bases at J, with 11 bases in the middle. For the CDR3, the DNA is TGTGCCAGCAGTTTGCGCAGGCTTGATGGCTACACCTTC. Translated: CASSLRRLDGYTF.

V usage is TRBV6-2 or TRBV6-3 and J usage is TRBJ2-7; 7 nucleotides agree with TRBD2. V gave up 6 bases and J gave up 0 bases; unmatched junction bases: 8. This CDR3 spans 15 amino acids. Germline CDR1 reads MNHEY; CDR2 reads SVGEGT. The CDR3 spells CASSSFPSGSYEQYF. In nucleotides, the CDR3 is TGTGCCAGCAGCTCCTTCCCTAGCGGCTCCTACGAGCAGTACTTC.

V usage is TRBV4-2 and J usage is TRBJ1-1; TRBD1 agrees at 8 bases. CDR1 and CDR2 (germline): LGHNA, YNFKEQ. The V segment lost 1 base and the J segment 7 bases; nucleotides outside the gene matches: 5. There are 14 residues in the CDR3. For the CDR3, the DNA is TGTGCCAGCAGCCAAGGTGGACAGGGCTTTGAAGCTTTCTTT. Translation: CASSQGGQGFEAFF.

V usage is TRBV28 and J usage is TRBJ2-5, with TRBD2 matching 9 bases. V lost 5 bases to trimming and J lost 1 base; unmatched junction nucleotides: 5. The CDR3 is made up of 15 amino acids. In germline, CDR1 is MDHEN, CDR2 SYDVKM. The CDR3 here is CASSPRGGAQETQYF. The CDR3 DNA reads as TGTGCCAGCAGTCCCCGCGGGGGGGCCCAAGAGACCCAGTACTTC.

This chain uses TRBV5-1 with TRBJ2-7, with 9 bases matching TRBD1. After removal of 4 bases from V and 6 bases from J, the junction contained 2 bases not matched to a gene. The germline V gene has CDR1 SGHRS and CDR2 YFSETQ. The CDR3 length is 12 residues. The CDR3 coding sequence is TGCGCCAGCAGCGAGGGACAGGGCGAGCAGTACTTC. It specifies CASSEGQGEQYF.

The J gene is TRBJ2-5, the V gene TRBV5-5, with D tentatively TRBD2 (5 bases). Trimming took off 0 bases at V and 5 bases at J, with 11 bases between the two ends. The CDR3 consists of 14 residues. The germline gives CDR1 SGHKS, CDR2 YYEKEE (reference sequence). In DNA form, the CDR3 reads TGTGCCAGCAGCTTGGACTGGACTGCGGAGACCCAGTACTTC. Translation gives CASSLDWTAETQYF.

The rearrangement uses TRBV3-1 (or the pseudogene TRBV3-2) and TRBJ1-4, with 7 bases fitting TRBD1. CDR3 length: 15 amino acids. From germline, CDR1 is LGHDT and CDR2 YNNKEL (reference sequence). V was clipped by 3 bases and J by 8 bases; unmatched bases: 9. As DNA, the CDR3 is TGTGCCAGCAGCCAGGCCGACAGGGCGGGGGAAAAACTGTTTTTT. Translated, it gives CASSQADRAGEKLFF.

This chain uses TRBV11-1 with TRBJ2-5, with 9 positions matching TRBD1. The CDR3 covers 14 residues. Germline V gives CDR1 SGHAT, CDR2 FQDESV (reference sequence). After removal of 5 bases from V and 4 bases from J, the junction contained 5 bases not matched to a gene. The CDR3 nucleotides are TGTGCCAGCAGCCAGACAGGGGGTCGAGAGACCCAGTACTTC. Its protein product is CASSQTGGRETQYF.

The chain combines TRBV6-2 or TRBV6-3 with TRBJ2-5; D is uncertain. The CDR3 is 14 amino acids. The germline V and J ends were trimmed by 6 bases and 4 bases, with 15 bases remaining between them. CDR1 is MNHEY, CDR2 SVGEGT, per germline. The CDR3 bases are TGTGCCAGCAGCGATTCAATTACACGAGAGACCCAGTACTTC. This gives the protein CASSDSITRETQYF.

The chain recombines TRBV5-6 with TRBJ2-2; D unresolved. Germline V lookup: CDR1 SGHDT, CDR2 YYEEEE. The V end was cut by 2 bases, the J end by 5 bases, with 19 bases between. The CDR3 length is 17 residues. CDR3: CASSLSWVAVRTGELFF. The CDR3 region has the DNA TGTGCCAGCAGCTTATCCTGGGTAGCTGTCCGAACCGGGGAGCTGTTTTTT.

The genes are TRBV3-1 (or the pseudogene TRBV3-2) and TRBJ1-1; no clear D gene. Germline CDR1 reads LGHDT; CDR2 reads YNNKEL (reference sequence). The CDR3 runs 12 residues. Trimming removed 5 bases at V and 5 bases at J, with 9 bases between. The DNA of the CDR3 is TGTGCCAGCAGCTTCGGCCTTACTGAAGCTTTCTTT. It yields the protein CASSFGLTEAFF.

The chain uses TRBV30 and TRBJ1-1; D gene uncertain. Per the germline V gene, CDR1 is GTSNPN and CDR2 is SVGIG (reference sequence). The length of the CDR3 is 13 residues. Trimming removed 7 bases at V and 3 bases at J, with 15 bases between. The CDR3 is CASTRGLDTEAFF. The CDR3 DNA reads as TGTGCCTCTACACGCGGGCTCGACACTGAAGCTTTCTTT.